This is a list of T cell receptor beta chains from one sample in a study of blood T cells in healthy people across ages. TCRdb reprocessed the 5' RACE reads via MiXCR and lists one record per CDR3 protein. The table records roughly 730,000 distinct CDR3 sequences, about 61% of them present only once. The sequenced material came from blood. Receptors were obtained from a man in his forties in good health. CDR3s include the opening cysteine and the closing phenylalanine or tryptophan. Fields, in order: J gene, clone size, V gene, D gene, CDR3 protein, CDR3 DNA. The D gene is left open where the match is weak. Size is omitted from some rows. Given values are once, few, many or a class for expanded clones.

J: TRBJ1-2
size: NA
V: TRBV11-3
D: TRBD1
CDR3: CASSSAWTGGGYTF
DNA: TGTGCCAGCAGCTCCGCGTGGACAGGGGGGGGCTACACCTTC

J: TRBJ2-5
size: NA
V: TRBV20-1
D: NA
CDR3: CSGGASRIEQYF
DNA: TGCAGTGGGGGGGCCTCTAGGATAGAGCAGTACTTC

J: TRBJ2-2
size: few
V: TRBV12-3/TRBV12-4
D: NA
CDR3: CASSFAARDTGELFF
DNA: TGTGCCAGCAGTTTCGCAGCGCGAGACACCGGGGAGCTGTTTTTT

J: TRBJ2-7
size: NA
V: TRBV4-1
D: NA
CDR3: CASSQGSVAQPTPPYEQYF
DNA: TGCGCCAGCAGCCAAGGGTCCGTGGCCCAGCCGACACCTCCCTACGAGCAGTACTTC

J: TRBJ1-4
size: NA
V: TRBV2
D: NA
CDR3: CASRSGRQRNEKLFF
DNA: TGTGCCAGCCGGTCGGGGAGACAGCGTAATGAAAAACTGTTTTTT

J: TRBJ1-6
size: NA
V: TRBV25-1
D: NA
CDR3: CASSEWIDSPLHF
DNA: TGTGCCAGCAGTGAATGGATTGATTCACCCCTCCACTTT

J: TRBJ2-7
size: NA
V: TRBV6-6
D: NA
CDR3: CASRAGQIVYYGQYF
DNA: TGTGCCAGCAGAGCCGGGCAGATAGTCTACTACGGGCAGTACTTC

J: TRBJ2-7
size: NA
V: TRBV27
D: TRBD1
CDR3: CASSLFFWGQEKYEQYF
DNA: TGTGCCAGCAGTTTATTTTTTTGGGGACAGGAGAAATACGAGCAGTACTTC

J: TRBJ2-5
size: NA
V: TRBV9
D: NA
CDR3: CASSVGPVGETQYF
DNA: TGTGCCAGCAGCGTAGGCCCAGTGGGAGAGACCCAGTACTTC

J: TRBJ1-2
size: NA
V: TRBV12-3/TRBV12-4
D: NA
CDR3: CASTNPGGWGYTF
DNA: TGTGCCAGCACGAACCCTGGGGGATGGGGCTACACCTTC

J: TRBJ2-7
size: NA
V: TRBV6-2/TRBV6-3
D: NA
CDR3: CACSYSGDTYEQYF
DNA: TGTGCCTGCAGTTACTCTGGGGACACATACGAGCAGTACTTC

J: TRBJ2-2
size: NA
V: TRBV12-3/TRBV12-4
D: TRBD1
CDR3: CASSSTGSNTGELFF
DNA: TGTGCCAGCAGCTCGACAGGGTCGAACACCGGGGAGCTGTTTTTT

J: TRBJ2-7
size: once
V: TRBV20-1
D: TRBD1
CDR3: CSASRYGQGSSYEQYF
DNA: TGCAGTGCTAGCCGATACGGACAGGGGAGCTCCTACGAGCAGTACTTC

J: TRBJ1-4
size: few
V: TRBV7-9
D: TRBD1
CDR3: CASSSRTGGLNEKLFF
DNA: TGTGCCAGCAGCTCAAGAACAGGGGGATTGAATGAAAAACTGTTTTTT

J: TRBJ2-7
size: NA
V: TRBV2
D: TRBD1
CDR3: CASRRWDSLAGEQYF
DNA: TGTGCCAGCAGAAGGTGGGACAGCCTCGCTGGTGAGCAGTACTTC

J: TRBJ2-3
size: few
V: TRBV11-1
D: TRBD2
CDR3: CASSPTSGVTDTQYF
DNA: TGTGCCAGCAGCCCAACTAGCGGGGTCACAGATACGCAGTATTTT

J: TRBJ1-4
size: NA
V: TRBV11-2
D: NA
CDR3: CASSLEGLNEKLFF
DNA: TGTGCCAGCAGCTTAGAAGGGCTTAATGAAAAACTGTTTTTT

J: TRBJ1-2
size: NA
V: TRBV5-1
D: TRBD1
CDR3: CASSLDEGAPGNYGYTF
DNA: TGCGCCAGCAGCTTGGACGAGGGGGCACCTGGAAACTATGGCTACACCTTC

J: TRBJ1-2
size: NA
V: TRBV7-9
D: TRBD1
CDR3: CASIQLTGETSGYTF
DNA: TGTGCCAGCATCCAACTGACAGGGGAAACGAGTGGCTACACCTTC

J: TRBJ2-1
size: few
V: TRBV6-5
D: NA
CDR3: CASSYFGRPNEQFF
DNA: TGTGCCAGCAGTTACTTCGGACGGCCCAATGAGCAGTTCTTC

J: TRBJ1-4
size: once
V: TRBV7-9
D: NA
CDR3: CASSRSGDATNEKLFF
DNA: TGTGCCAGCAGCCGCTCGGGGGATGCAACTAATGAAAAACTGTTTTTT

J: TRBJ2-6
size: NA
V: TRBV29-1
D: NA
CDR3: CSVERATGANVLTF
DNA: TGCAGCGTTGAGAGAGCAACTGGGGCCAACGTCCTGACTTTC

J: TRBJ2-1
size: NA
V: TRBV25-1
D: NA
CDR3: CASSDYGDNEQFF
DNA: TGTGCCAGCAGTGATTATGGGGACAATGAGCAGTTCTTC

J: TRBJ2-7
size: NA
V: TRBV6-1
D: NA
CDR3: CASGGGDSYEQYF
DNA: TGTGCCAGCGGGGGCGGGGACTCCTACGAGCAGTACTTC

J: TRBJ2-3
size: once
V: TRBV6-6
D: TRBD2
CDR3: CASSIGLARLVADTQYF
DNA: TGTGCCAGCAGCATTGGACTAGCCAGGTTGGTCGCAGATACGCAGTATTTT

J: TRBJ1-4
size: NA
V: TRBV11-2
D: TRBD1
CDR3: CASSDRDREVYEKLFF
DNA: TGTGCCAGCAGCGATCGGGACAGGGAGGTTTACGAAAAACTGTTTTTT

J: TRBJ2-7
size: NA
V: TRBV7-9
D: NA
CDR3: CASSTDNYEQYF
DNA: TGTGCCAGCAGCACGGACAACTACGAGCAGTACTTC

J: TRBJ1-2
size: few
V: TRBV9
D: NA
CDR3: CASSVDRAQFGYGYTF
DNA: TGTGCCAGCAGCGTAGATCGGGCCCAATTCGGCTATGGCTACACCTTC

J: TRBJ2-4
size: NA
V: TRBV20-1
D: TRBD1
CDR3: CSARNLGQGAYDIQYF
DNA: TGCAGTGCGAGGAACCTGGGACAGGGGGCGTATGACATTCAGTACTTC

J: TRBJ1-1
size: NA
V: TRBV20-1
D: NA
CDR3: CSARPLGGMVTEAFF
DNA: TGCAGTGCTAGACCCCTCGGGGGTATGGTCACTGAAGCTTTCTTT

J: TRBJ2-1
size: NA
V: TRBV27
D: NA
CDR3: CASSFQVAGYNEQFF
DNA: TGTGCCAGCAGTTTTCAGGTGGCGGGATACAATGAGCAGTTCTTC